This record looks at one TCR beta chain sequence and its context. Its antigen is not known. The germline V and J ends were trimmed by 2 bases and 3 bases, with 10 bases remaining between them. Per germline, CDR1 KGHSH and CDR2 LQKENI. This CDR3 contains 14 residues. The TCRbeta library incorporated unique molecular identifiers. TCRdb called the PCR reads again in MiXCR, with one record for every CDR3 protein. There are approximately 110,000 distinct CDR3 sequences in the sample; more than 20% occur only once, and under 12% lies in the top ten. These data originate in a study of T-cell reconstitution after alpha-beta-depleted transplantation in children. Findings and limits, study-wide: Newly produced T cells mostly accounted for T-cell counts and diversity one year post-transplant.

The sample in question was PBMCs, mostly from graft donor cells, obtained 180 days after TCRalphabeta/CD19-depleted stem cell transplant. This chain links TRBV18 with TRBJ1-1, with D perhaps matching TRBD1 (6 bases). The receptor was derived from a male patient aged 2-9 years who had a stem cell transplant for chronic granulomatous disease, so the T cells may come from the graft donor. This chain's CDR3 is CASSPRGADTEAFF. CDR3 in DNA: TGTGCCAGCTCACCAAGGGGGGCTGACACTGAAGCTTTCTTT.